Following are 15 T cell receptor beta chains from one sample sequenced in a study of cytomegalovirus exposure and HLA in healthy donors. 60 Vbeta and 13 Jbeta primers were used in PCR. TCRdb's copy holds only in-frame clones and misses some; the assay was immunoSEQ multiplex PCR. The sample contains approximately 150,000 clones, 70% to 80% of which appear only once. Sequencing was done on a sample of PBMCs. These receptors were obtained from a woman under 40 in good health and CMV-seropositive.

The V call is TRBV5-1, the J call TRBJ2-2; a possible D gene is TRBD2 (6 bases). This CDR3 has 14 amino acids. Between the trimmed V and J ends, which lost 1 base and 5 bases, there was a span of 9 bases. Looked up from germline, CDR1 is SGHRS and CDR2 is YFSETQ. In nucleotides, the CDR3 is TGCGCCAGCAGCTTGTGGGCGGGGACCGGGGAGCTGTTTTTT. The encoded protein is CASSLWAGTGELFF.

This clone was detected only once. The chain uses TRBV19 and TRBJ2-5; TRBD1 agrees at 7 bases. Trimming at V came to 6 bases and at J to 1 base, leaving 5 bases not matched to a gene. The CDR3 covers 14 residues. From germline, CDR1 is LNHDA and CDR2 SQIVND (reference sequence). CDR3 DNA: TGTGCCAGTAGGAACAGGGGACCCCAAGAGACCCAGTACTTC. It is translated as CASRNRGPQETQYF.

This chain links TRBV5-1 with TRBJ2-6; no definite D call. Germline V lookup: CDR1 SGHRS, CDR2 YFSETQ. This CDR3 spans 15 amino acids. Deletions cut 3 bases from V and 0 bases from J, with 7 bases between. The CDR3 here is CASSSSSSGANVLTF. The CDR3 DNA is TGCGCCAGCAGCTCCTCTAGCTCTGGGGCCAACGTCCTGACTTTC.

The chain combines TRBV19 with TRBJ1-2, with D perhaps TRBD1 (6 bases). The germline V gene encodes CDR1 LNHDA and CDR2 SQIVND (reference sequence). V lost 4 bases and J lost 7, with 13 bases in between. The CDR3 totals 13 residues. CDR3 DNA sequence: TGTGCCAGTAGTACTTCAGGGGTGGCTGGCTACACCTTC. This codes for CASSTSGVAGYTF.

The chain links TRBV7-2 to TRBJ1-1; 7 bases match TRBD1. Germline lookup yields CDR1 SGHTA and CDR2 FQGNSA. The V gene end was trimmed by 5 bases and the J gene end by 0 bases; junction bases not matched to a gene: 6. The CDR3 spans 15 residues. CDR3 nucleotides: TGTGCCAGCAGCCGCTCCGGGACAGTGAACACTGAAGCTTTCTTT. It encodes CASSRSGTVNTEAFF.

This chain links TRBV28 with TRBJ1-1; TRBD1 might be the D (6 bases). Germline V gene sequence: CDR1 MDHEN, CDR2 SYDVKM. The CDR3 has 15 residues. V lost 6 bases and J 8 bases, leaving 22 bases between the germline ends. The CDR3 coding sequence is TGTGCCAGCAGCCGACAGGCTCCTACACTCCAAGAAGCTTTCTTT. This translates into CASSRQAPTLQEAFF.

This chain links TRBV28 with TRBJ1-3; D ambiguous. The germline V and J ends were trimmed by 2 bases and 0 bases, with 2 bases remaining between them. The CDR3 consists of 13 residues. Germline-derived CDR1 and CDR2 are MDHEN and SYDVKM. The CDR3, as DNA: TGTGCCAGCAGTTTACTCTCTGGAAACACCATATATTTT. This sequence encodes CASSLLSGNTIYF.

The genes are TRBV6-5 and TRBJ2-7; D call uncertain. The CDR3 is 15 residues long. From germline, CDR1 is MNHEY and CDR2 SVGAGI. Trimming left V 7 bases short and J 4 bases short, with 20 bases between. CDR3 DNA sequence: TGTGCCAGCACCTCGACACTGGCGAGTCTATACGAGCAGTACTTC. This encodes CASTSTLASLYEQYF.

The chain has TRBV6-5 and TRBJ2-5; D is possibly TRBD2 (6 bases). Deletions cut 5 bases from V and 5 bases from J, with 15 bases between. Germline V gene sequence: CDR1 MNHEY, CDR2 SVGAGI. There are 14 residues in the CDR3. The CDR3 reads CASSMGLLGETQYF. CDR3 in DNA: TGTGCCAGCAGTATGGGACTCCTAGGGGAGACCCAGTACTTC.

This sequence joins TRBV27 and TRBJ1-4; no firm D call. V lost 8 bases and J lost 4, with 17 bases in between. Germline assignment: CDR1 MNHEY and CDR2 SMNVEV (reference sequence). This CDR3 spans 15 amino acids. Here the CDR3 reads CASARPGGYNEKLFF. DNA for the CDR3: TGTGCCAGCGCGCGACCAGGAGGATATAATGAAAAACTGTTTTTT.

This chain uses TRBV5-5 with TRBJ2-7; a possible D gene is TRBD2 (5 bases). Germline V gene sequence: CDR1 SGHKS, CDR2 YYEKEE (reference sequence). The CDR3 totals 13 residues. V was cut by 4 bases and J by 1 base, with 9 bases left in between. The CDR3 protein is CASSRGSSYEQYF. In nucleotides, the CDR3 is TGTGCCAGCAGCAGAGGGAGTTCCTACGAGCAGTACTTC.

The table lists this clone with a count of one. The chain couples TRBV4-2 to TRBJ2-7; 8 bases align to TRBD2. The CDR3 is made up of 12 amino acids. Germline V lookup: CDR1 LGHNA, CDR2 YNFKEQ. The ends lost 4 bases at V and 4 bases at J; junction bases unmatched: 0. As DNA, the CDR3 is TGTGCCAGCAGCCCGGGGGGGTACGAGCAGTACTTC. It specifies CASSPGGYEQYF.

The chain is built from TRBV30 and TRBJ2-2, with a weak D call TRBD2 (6 bases). The CDR3 runs 14 residues. V gave up 3 bases and J gave up 4 bases, with 12 bases separating them. The V gene's germline CDR1 is GTSNPN and CDR2 SVGIG (reference sequence). The CDR3 coding sequence is TGTGCCTGGAGGTGGGACTTCAGCACCGGGGAGCTGTTTTTT. It yields the protein CAWRWDFSTGELFF. Based on the CDR3 plus reference TRBV30 and TRBJ2-2, the full variable domain is SQTIHQWPATLVQPVGSPLSLECTVEGTSNPNLYWYRQAAGRGLQLLFYSVGIGQISSEVPQNLSASRPQDRQFILSSKKLLLSDSGFYLCAWRWDFSTGELFFGEGSRLTVL.

The chain recombines TRBV5-8 with TRBJ2-7; TRBD2 aligns across 14 bases. The V gene's germline CDR1 is SGHTS and CDR2 YDEGEE. CDR3 size: 15 residues. Trimming at V came to 4 bases and at J to 5 bases, leaving 5 bases not matched to a gene. CDR3 nucleotide sequence: TGTGCCAGCAGCCCGGGACTAGCGGGAGCAGACGAGCAGTACTTC. The encoded protein is CASSPGLAGADEQYF.

The chain carries TRBV29-1 and TRBJ1-1, with D possibly TRBD1 on 5 matching bases. The CDR3 is 15 amino acids. Germline CDR1 SQVTM, CDR2 ANQGSEA. Trimming shortened V by 3 bases and J by 4 bases, and 18 bases separated the two germline ends. The CDR3 protein is CSVDGLGAASTEAFF. Written as DNA, the CDR3 is TGCAGCGTTGATGGTTTAGGGGCAGCCAGCACTGAAGCTTTCTTT.